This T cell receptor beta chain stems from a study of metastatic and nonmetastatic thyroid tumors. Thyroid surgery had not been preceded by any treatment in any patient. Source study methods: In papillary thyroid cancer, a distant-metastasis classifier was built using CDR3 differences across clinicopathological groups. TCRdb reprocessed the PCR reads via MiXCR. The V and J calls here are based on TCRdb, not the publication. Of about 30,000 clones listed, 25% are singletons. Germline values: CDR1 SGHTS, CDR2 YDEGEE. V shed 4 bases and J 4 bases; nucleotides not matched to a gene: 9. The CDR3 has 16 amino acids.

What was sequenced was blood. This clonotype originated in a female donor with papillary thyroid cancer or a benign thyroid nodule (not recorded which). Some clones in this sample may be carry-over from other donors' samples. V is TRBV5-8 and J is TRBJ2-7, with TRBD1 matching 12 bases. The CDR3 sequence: CASSGGEGQGAYEQYF. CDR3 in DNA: TGTGCCAGCAGCGGGGGAGAGGGACAGGGGGCGTACGAGCAGTACTTC.